A single sample is the source of the 8 T cell receptor beta chains below, sequenced in a study of cytomegalovirus exposure and HLA in healthy donors. Primers included in the PCR were 60 Vbeta and 13 Jbeta primers. Generated by immunoSEQ multiplex PCR, the TCRdb table keeps only in-frame clones and is missing some. The profile shows about 59,000 clones, roughly 80% of them singletons. Sequenced input: PBMCs. The receptors originated from a man aged 40-55 years in good health and CMV-seronegative.

This chain links TRBV30 with TRBJ1-1; a weak D match, TRBD1 (6 bases). CDR3 size: 16 residues. Trimming left V 3 bases short and J 0 bases short, with 17 bases between. In germline, CDR1 is GTSNPN, CDR2 SVGIG (reference sequence). The CDR3 sequence: CAWRGPGTWMNTEAFF. The CDR3 DNA sequence: TGTGCCTGGAGAGGTCCCGGGACATGGATGAACACTGAAGCTTTCTTT.

The gene calls are TRBV10-3 and TRBJ1-1; 7 nucleotides match TRBD1. V shed 4 bases and J 5 bases; nucleotides not matched to a gene: 7. Germline V gene data show CDR1 as ENHRY and CDR2 as SYGVKD. The CDR3 consists of 14 residues. In DNA form, the CDR3 reads TGTGCCATCAGTGGAGAACCACAGGGGACTGAAGCTTTCTTT. Its translation: CAISGEPQGTEAFF.

The CDR3: CAWNENSPLHF. CDR3 DNA: TGTGCCTGGAATGAGAATTCACCCCTCCACTTT. The chain employs TRBV30 and TRBJ1-6; unclear D gene. Germline V gives CDR1 GTSNPN, CDR2 SVGIG (reference sequence). This CDR3 is built from 11 residues. V was shortened by 4 bases and J by 7 bases, with 5 bases between the two germline ends. Combining the CDR3 with reference TRBV30 and TRBJ1-6 gives the whole variable domain SQTIHQWPATLVQPVGSPLSLECTVEGTSNPNLYWYRQAAGRGLQLLFYSVGIGQISSEVPQNLSASRPQDRQFILSSKKLLLSDSGFYLCAWNENSPLHFGNGTRLTVT.

The CDR3 DNA sequence: TGTGCCAGCAGCTCCCGTATCGGGGATGAAAAACTGTTTTTT. It encodes CASSSRIGDEKLFF. V gene TRBV5-4 combines with J gene TRBJ1-4; D is unclear. The CDR3 sequence is 14 residues long. Trimming took off 3 bases at V and 6 bases at J, with 12 bases between the two ends. Germline CDR1 SGHNT, CDR2 YYREEE (reference sequence).

This rearrangement joins TRBV9 to TRBJ1-2; no reliable D call. The CDR3 is 14 amino acids. Germline V gives CDR1 SGDLS, CDR2 YYNGEE. V was pared by 0 bases and J by 6 bases, with 12 bases between. The CDR3 nucleotides read TGTGCCAGCAGCGTAGTTCCAGGTCCCCATGGCTACACCTTC. This gives the protein CASSVVPGPHGYTF.

This clone was seen more than once but under ten times. The chain combines TRBV27 with TRBJ2-1; 12 nucleotides agree with TRBD1. V dropped 6 bases and J dropped 1; count of bases not matched to a gene: 16. The CDR3 is 20 residues long. Per germline, CDR1 MNHEY and CDR2 SMNVEV (reference sequence). CDR3 DNA: TGTGCCAGCAGCTTCTTTCACCGGGACAGGGGGCGCGTGTCCTACAATGAGCAGTTCTTC. Translation: CASSFFHRDRGRVSYNEQFF.

This clone has just a few counts. The V and J genes are TRBV6-5 and TRBJ1-1; D gene uncertain. There are 16 residues in the CDR3. V was shortened by 1 base and J by 5 bases, with 17 bases between the two germline ends. Germline assignment: CDR1 MNHEY and CDR2 SVGAGI. CDR3 residues: CASSYYGVRAGTEAFF. DNA for the CDR3: TGTGCCAGCAGTTACTATGGAGTGAGGGCGGGAACTGAAGCTTTCTTT.

The gene calls are TRBV6-6 and TRBJ2-2; D unresolved. The CDR3 has 12 amino acids. Germline loops: CDR1 MNHNY, CDR2 SVGAGI (reference sequence). Trimming took 10 bases from V and 7 from J, leaving 13 bases between them. The CDR3 here is CATAILYGELFF. The CDR3 DNA follows: TGTGCCACCGCGATCTTATACGGGGAGCTGTTTTTT.